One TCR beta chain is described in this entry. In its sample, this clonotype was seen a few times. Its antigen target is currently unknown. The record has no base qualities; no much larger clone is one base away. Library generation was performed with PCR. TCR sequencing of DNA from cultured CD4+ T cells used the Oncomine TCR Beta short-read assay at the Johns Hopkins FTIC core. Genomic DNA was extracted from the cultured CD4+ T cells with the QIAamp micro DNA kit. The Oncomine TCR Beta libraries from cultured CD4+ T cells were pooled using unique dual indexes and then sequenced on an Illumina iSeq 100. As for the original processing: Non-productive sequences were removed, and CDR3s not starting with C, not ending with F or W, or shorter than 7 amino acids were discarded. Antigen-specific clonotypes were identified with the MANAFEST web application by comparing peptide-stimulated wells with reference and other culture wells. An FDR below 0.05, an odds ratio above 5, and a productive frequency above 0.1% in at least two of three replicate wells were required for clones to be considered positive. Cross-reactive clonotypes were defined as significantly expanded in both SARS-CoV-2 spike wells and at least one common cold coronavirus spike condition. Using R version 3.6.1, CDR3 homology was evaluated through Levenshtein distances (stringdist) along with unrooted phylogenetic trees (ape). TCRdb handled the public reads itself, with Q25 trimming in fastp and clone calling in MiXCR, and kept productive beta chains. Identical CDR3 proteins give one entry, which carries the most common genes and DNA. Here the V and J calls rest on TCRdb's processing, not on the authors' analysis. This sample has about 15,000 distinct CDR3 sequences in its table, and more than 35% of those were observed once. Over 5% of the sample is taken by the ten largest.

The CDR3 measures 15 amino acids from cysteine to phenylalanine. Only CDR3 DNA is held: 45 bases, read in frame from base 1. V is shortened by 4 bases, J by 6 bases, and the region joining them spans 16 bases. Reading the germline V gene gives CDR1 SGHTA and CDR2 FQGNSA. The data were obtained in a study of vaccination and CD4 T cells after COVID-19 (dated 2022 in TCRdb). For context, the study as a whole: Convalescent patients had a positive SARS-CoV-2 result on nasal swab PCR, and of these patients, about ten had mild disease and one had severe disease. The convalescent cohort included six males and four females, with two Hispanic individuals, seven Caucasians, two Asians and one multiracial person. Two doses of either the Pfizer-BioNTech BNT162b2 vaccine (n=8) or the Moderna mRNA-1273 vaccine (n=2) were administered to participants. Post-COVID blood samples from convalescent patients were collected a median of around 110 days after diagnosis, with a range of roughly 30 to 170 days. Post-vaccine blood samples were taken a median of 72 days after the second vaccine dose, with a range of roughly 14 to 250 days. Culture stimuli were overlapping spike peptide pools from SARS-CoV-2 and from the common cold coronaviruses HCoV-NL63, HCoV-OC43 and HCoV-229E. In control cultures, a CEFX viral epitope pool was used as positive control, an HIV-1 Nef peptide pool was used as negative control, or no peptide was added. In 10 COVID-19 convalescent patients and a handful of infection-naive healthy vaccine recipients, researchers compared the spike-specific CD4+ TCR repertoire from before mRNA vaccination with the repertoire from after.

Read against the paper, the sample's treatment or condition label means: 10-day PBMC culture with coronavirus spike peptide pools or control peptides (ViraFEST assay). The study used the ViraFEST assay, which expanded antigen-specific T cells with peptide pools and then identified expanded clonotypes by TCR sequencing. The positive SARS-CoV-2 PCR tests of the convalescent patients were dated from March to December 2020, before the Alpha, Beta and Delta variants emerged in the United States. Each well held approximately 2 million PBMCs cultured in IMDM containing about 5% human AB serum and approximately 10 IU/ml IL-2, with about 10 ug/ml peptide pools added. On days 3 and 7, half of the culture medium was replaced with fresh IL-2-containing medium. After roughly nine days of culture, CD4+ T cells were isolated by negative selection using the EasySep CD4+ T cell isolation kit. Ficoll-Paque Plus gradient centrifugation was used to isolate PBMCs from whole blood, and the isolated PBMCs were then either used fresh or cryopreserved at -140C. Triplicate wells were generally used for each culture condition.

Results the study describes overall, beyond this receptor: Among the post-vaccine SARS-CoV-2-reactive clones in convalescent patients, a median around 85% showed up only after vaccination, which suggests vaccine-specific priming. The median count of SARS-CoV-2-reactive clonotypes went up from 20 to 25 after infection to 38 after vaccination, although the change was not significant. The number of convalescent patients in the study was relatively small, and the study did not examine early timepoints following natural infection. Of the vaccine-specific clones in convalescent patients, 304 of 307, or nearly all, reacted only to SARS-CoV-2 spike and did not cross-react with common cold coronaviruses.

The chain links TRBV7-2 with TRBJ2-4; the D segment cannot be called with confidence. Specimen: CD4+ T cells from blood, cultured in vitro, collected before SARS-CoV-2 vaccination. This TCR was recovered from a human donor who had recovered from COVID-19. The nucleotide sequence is TGTGCCAGCAGCTCAACCTACCAGACGCGAAACATTCAGTACTTC. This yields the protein CASSSTYQTRNIQYF.